The clone carrying this T cell receptor (beta chain) was recorded only once. What it binds is unknown. The data stem from a study of radiotherapy plus CTLA-4 blockade in lung cancer. Study context: Disease control was seen in 25% to 40% of patients, objective responses in 15% to 20%. General study findings and limits: Blood saw expansion of tumor-derived TCR clones after radiotherapy plus ipilimumab.

Looked up from germline, CDR1 is SGHDT and CDR2 is YYEEEE. The CDR3 has 11 residues. V was shortened by 4 bases and J by 5 bases, with 6 bases between the two germline ends. Sequenced by immunoSEQ multiplex PCR; TCRdb stores in-frame clones only, minus some. The table shows under 35,000 clones, with 60% to 80% occurring only once. This sequence was found in a human donor with non-small cell lung cancer whose response to radiotherapy plus ipilimumab could not be evaluated. This specimen was peripheral blood, taken from a patient treated with radiotherapy plus ipilimumab. This chain joins TRBV5-6 and TRBJ2-5; D is uncertain. CDR3 DNA sequence: TGTGCCAGCAGCGCCGGTGAGACCCAGTACTTC. Protein: CASSAGETQYF.